This T cell receptor beta chain appears in the sequencing data of a study of radiotherapy plus CTLA-4 blockade in lung cancer. On the study more broadly: Among patients, 15% to 20% showed objective responses, and approximately 31% had disease control. Whole-study findings and limits: Researchers report tumor-derived TCR clones expanding in blood after radiotherapy plus ipilimumab. Response, reportedly, was best predicted by interferon-beta along with early blood T cell clone dynamics.

About this clone: Its antigen is still unknown.

Assay used: immunoSEQ multiplex PCR; TCRdb lists only in-frame clones, some missing. The sample shows roughly 98,000 clones, around 83% of them seen only once. Patients had chemo-refractory metastatic non-small-cell lung cancer and received focal radiation plus CTLA-4 blockade that used ipilimumab. The germline V gene encodes CDR1 SEHNR and CDR2 FQNEAQ (reference sequence). The CDR3 is 15 amino acids. The V and J ends lost 3 bases and 5 bases, in that order; junction bases with no gene match: 3. This receptor was obtained from a human donor with non-small cell lung cancer that progressed on radiotherapy plus ipilimumab. The chain carries TRBV7-9 and TRBJ2-2, with 10 bases aligning to TRBD1. The source was peripheral blood, collected from a patient treated with radiotherapy plus ipilimumab. The CDR3 reads CASSFSGQGTGELFF. As DNA, the CDR3 is TGTGCCAGCAGCTTCTCGGGACAGGGGACCGGGGAGCTGTTTTTT.